This T cell receptor beta chain is from a study of control samples from healthy donors and cancer patients (dated by TCRdb to between 2020 and 2021). The CDR3, from cysteine to phenylalanine, totals 15 residues. Kept here is only the CDR3 DNA, which spans 45 bases and is read in frame from base 1. CDR1 SGHAT and CDR2 FQNNGV were looked up in the germline V gene. A distance of 9 bases separates the germline ends of V and J, which lose 1 base and 1 base respectively. Worth noting for this clone: It has no known antigen specificity. The sample holds no much larger clone one base away, and base qualities are not on file.

The library was built by means of the immunoSEQ multiplex PCR assay. What TCRdb holds here is the immuneACCESS table cut down to in-frame rearrangements. Part of the clones is not present; checked against another copy, under half of the missing clones reflect an unresolved V gene, and the others are unexplained. This sample lists 110,000 to 150,000 clones; 89% were detected once. Jointly, the top ten make up over 4.5% of the sample. The chain is made from TRBV11-2 and TRBJ2-3, with a tentative D gene TRBD2 over 6 matching bases. The receptor was derived from a man aged 30-40 years in good health. The sample consisted of blood. The DNA sequence reads TGTGCCAGCAGCTTAGGAGTAGCGGGCACAGATACGCAGTATTTT. Its amino acids are CASSLGVAGTDTQYF.